The 21 T cell receptor beta chains presented below share a single source sample, sequenced in a study of blood T cell repertoires in COVID-19. Assay: immunoSEQ multiplex PCR; the TCRdb copy retains only in-frame clones and omits some. The sample lists under 200,000 clones; around 83% were seen once. Sample: peripheral blood. These receptors originate from a man aged 40-55 years with acute or convalescent COVID-19.

V is TRBV9 and J is TRBJ1-2, with 10 positions matching TRBD1. The V and J ends lost 0 bases and 6 bases, in that order; junction bases with no gene match: 2. The CDR3 contains 14 residues. Germline CDR1 is SGDLS and CDR2 is YYNGEE. The CDR3 here is CASSVDDRGHGYTF. CDR3 coding DNA: TGTGCCAGCAGCGTAGATGACAGGGGGCATGGCTACACCTTC.

The chain links TRBV5-5 to TRBJ2-7, with 7 bases matching TRBD2. CDR1 is SGHKS and CDR2 is YYEKEE in the germline V gene (reference sequence). This CDR3 is built from 15 residues. The ends lost 3 bases at V and 3 bases at J; junction bases unmatched: 9. Written as DNA, the CDR3 is TGTGCCAGCAGCTGGGTTGGGGGACTAAACTACGAGCAGTACTTC. Translated: CASSWVGGLNYEQYF.

The J gene is TRBJ1-5, the V gene TRBV11-2; 8 nucleotides match TRBD1. The CDR3 sequence is 13 residues long. The germline gives CDR1 SGHAT, CDR2 FQNNGV. V was pared by 5 bases and J by 7 bases, with 4 bases of the junction left unmatched. The CDR3: CASSAQGGQPQHF. CDR3 in DNA: TGTGCCAGCAGCGCACAGGGGGGGCAGCCCCAGCATTTT.

This clone appeared once. J is TRBJ1-5 and V is TRBV7-2, with D possibly being TRBD1 (5 bases). The CDR3 consists of 13 residues. Germline loops: CDR1 SGHTA, CDR2 FQGNSA. Between the trimmed V and J ends, which lost 5 bases and 6 bases, there was a span of 11 bases. CDR3: CASSQGGRQPQHF. The CDR3, as DNA: TGTGCCAGCAGCCAGGGAGGACGTCAGCCCCAGCATTTT.

This clone has more than one count but fewer than ten. The chain links TRBV5-4 to TRBJ2-7; 10 bases agree with TRBD1. With 0 bases clipped from V and 0 bases from J, the junction kept 0 bases outside the gene matches. The CDR3 consists of 15 residues. CDR1 and CDR2 (germline): SGHNT, YYREEE (reference sequence). Written as DNA, the CDR3 is TGTGCCAGCAGCTTGGGACAGGGGGCCTCCTACGAGCAGTACTTC. Translating it yields CASSLGQGASYEQYF.

The chain couples TRBV6-6 to TRBJ1-1; 11 bases line up with TRBD1. The CDR3 is 16 residues long. Germline CDR1 MNHNY, CDR2 SVGAGI (reference sequence). The V segment lost 6 bases and the J segment 1 base; nucleotides outside the gene matches: 7. CDR3 loop: CASRPPGQGENTEAFF. CDR3 bases: TGTGCCAGCAGACCCCCGGGACAGGGGGAGAACACTGAAGCTTTCTTT.

The genes are TRBV5-4 and TRBJ1-3; tentative D call: TRBD1 (6 bases). Trimming took off 4 bases at V and 4 bases at J, with 15 bases between the two ends. The CDR3 runs 15 residues. In germline, CDR1 is SGHNT, CDR2 YYREEE (reference sequence). The CDR3 reads CASSMGQVSGNTIYF. The CDR3 nucleotides are TGTGCCAGCAGCATGGGACAAGTTTCCGGAAACACCATATATTTT.

The chain has TRBV2 and TRBJ2-5; 11 bases fit TRBD2. The CDR3 covers 15 residues. Per germline, CDR1 SNHLY and CDR2 FYNNEI. With V trimmed by 6 bases and J by 5 bases, 8 bases remained unmatched. The CDR3 DNA sequence: TGTGCCAGCAGGGTTAGCGGGGGGGCGAGGGAGACCCAGTACTTC. As protein: CASRVSGGARETQYF.

This chain connects TRBV7-8 to TRBJ2-2; 9 nucleotides line up with TRBD2. The CDR3 is made up of 15 amino acids. V shed 10 bases and J 4 bases; nucleotides not matched to a gene: 10. The germline V gene has CDR1 SGHVS and CDR2 FQNEAQ. Here the CDR3 DNA reads TGTGCCACCAGGCTCGAGCGGGGGGTCACCGGGGAGCTGTTTTTT. Translating it yields CATRLERGVTGELFF.

This clone was seen just once. This chain uses TRBV23-1 with TRBJ2-1; TRBD1 is a possible D gene (6 bases). TRBV23-1 is marked as an open reading frame, function uncertain. This CDR3 is built from 17 residues. The CDR3 loop reads CAQWDTKFLSSYNEQFF. CDR3 bases: TGCGCTCAGTGGGACACCAAATTCCTGAGCTCCTACAATGAGCAGTTCTTC.

The chain uses TRBV7-9 and TRBJ1-2; D is possibly TRBD1 (6 bases). Trimming left V 3 bases short and J 0 bases short, with 11 bases between. The CDR3 has 15 residues. CDR1 and CDR2 (germline): SEHNR, FQNEAQ (reference sequence). The CDR3 reads CASSLMGQTNYGYTF. The CDR3 DNA reads TGTGCCAGCAGCTTGATGGGACAAACTAACTATGGCTACACCTTC. Combining the CDR3 with reference TRBV7-9 and TRBJ1-2 gives the whole variable domain DTGVSQNPRHKITKRGQNVTFRCDPISEHNRLYWYRQTLGQGPEFLTYFQNEAQLEKSRLLSDRFSAERPKGSFSTLEIQRTEQGDSAMYLCASSLMGQTNYGYTFGSGTRLTVV.

The rearrangement uses TRBV25-1 and TRBJ2-7; 7 bases are a match to TRBD2. With V trimmed by 1 base and J by 6 bases, 12 bases remained unmatched. This CDR3 comprises 16 residues. Looked up from germline, CDR1 is MGHDK and CDR2 is SYGVNS. CDR3 sequence: CASSELGGPREGEQYF. DNA of the CDR3: TGTGCCAGCAGTGAATTAGGCGGCCCCAGGGAGGGCGAGCAGTACTTC.

About this clone: Within the sample, other DNA sequences also encode this same CDR3. This chain links TRBV5-4 with TRBJ1-3; 9 bases match TRBD1. After removal of 4 bases from V and 4 bases from J, the junction contained 3 bases not matched to a gene. The CDR3 runs to 14 residues. CDR1 and CDR2 from the germline V gene are SGHNT and YYREEE (reference sequence). In DNA, the CDR3 is TGTGCCAGCAGCCTAGACAGGGGGGGAAACACCATATATTTT. Its translation: CASSLDRGGNTIYF.

The chain has TRBV5-1 and TRBJ1-2; 7 nucleotides line up with TRBD1. The V segment lost 5 bases and the J segment 2 bases; nucleotides outside the gene matches: 9. CDR3 length: 15 amino acids. From germline, CDR1 is SGHRS and CDR2 YFSETQ. This chain's CDR3 is CASSPPTGDNYGYTF. The DNA of the CDR3 is TGCGCCAGCAGTCCCCCTACAGGGGACAACTATGGCTACACCTTC.

The gene calls are TRBV19 and TRBJ2-7, with TRBD2 identical over 10 bases. The ends lost 5 bases at V and 2 bases at J; junction bases unmatched: 3. The CDR3 extends over 14 amino acids. Per the germline V gene, CDR1 is LNHDA and CDR2 is SQIVND (reference sequence). CDR3 protein: CASSSLAGAYEQYF. The CDR3 DNA follows: TGTGCCAGTAGTTCGCTAGCGGGGGCCTACGAGCAGTACTTC.

This clone was detected a few times. The V and J genes are TRBV10-3 and TRBJ1-3; 7 positions match TRBD1. The CDR3 sequence is 14 residues long. Germline V gene data show CDR1 as ENHRY and CDR2 as SYGVKD. V lost 6 bases to trimming and J lost 0 bases; unmatched junction nucleotides: 2. CDR3 in amino acids: CAISRDSSGNTIYF. The CDR3, as DNA: TGTGCCATCAGCCGGGACAGCTCTGGAAACACCATATATTTT.

Only one count was recorded for this clone. The chain couples TRBV2 to TRBJ2-4; tentatively, D is TRBD1 (7 bases). Germline CDR1 reads SNHLY; CDR2 reads FYNNEI. This CDR3 spans 15 amino acids. With 6 bases removed from V and 3 bases from J, the gap between germline ends came to 15 bases. CDR3 DNA sequence: TGTGCCAGCAGCGGGGGACAGTTTAGCAAAAACATTCAGTACTTC. It codes for CASSGGQFSKNIQYF.

This clone came up once. The chain joins TRBV19 to TRBJ2-1, with D tentatively TRBD2 (6 bases). Germline CDR1 reads LNHDA; CDR2 reads SQIVND (reference sequence). This CDR3 region has 16 residues. Trimming left V 7 bases short and J 3 bases short, with 19 bases between. In DNA, the CDR3 is TGTGCCAGTAATCCCAGTCGGGGGACGGACTACAATGAGCAGTTCTTC. It translates to CASNPSRGTDYNEQFF.

The CDR3 spells CASSEALREGGYTF. CDR3 sequence (DNA): TGTGCCAGCAGTGAAGCGCTTCGGGAGGGCGGCTACACCTTC. J is TRBJ1-2 and V is TRBV2; no definite D call. This CDR3 contains 14 residues. Between the trimmed V and J ends, which lost 0 bases and 8 bases, there was a span of 13 bases. Germline V gene data show CDR1 as SNHLY and CDR2 as FYNNEI.

The chain joins TRBV7-2 to TRBJ2-1; possibly TRBD2 for D (6 bases). Trimming removed 2 bases at V and 4 bases at J, with 15 bases between. Looked up from germline, CDR1 is SGHTA and CDR2 is FQGNSA. The CDR3 is made up of 16 amino acids. The CDR3 nucleotides are TGTGCCAGCAGCTTAACCGCGCGGGGTCCTTACAATGAGCAGTTCTTC. It encodes CASSLTARGPYNEQFF.

The rearrangement uses TRBV6-5 and TRBJ1-2; 7 nucleotides align to TRBD1. V lost 6 bases to trimming and J lost 2 bases; unmatched junction nucleotides: 6. The CDR3 contains 14 residues. The germline V gene has CDR1 MNHEY and CDR2 SVGAGI. The CDR3 here is CASRKGQTNYGYTF. The CDR3 DNA is TGTGCCAGCAGGAAGGGACAGACCAACTATGGCTACACCTTC.